This paragraph reports one T cell receptor beta chain. Trimming cost V 4 bases and J 6 bases; bases outside gene matches: 8. Germline CDR1 is LNHDA and CDR2 is SQIVND (reference sequence). This CDR3 contains 16 residues. This entry belongs to a study of shared clonotypes between healthy human individuals. At deep level, the assay was performed. Splitting of each subset's genomic DNA was done evenly across several immunoSEQ plates. The assay was immunoSEQ multiplex PCR, and TCRdb's table has in-frame clones only and misses some. Here the sample spans about 2.4 million clones, around 90% being singletons.

The receptor's source is a man aged 18 to 29 in good health. The sequencing input was naive CD4+ T cells sorted from blood. Indicated subset: CD45RA+ positively selected. The chain carries TRBV19 and TRBJ1-6, with TRBD1 matching 8 bases. In DNA, the CDR3 is TGTGCCAGTAGTAATTTCGGGACAGGCCTTAATTCACCCCTCCACTTT. It is translated as CASSNFGTGLNSPLHF.